This entry concerns a single T cell receptor beta chain. This sample was taken from a study of control samples from healthy donors and cancer patients. Germline CDR1 reads MDHEN; CDR2 reads SYDVKM. The V end was cut by 4 bases, the J end by 2 bases, with 11 bases between. The CDR3 extends over 14 amino acids. Using immunoSEQ multiplex PCR, the repertoire was profiled, and TCRdb retains in-frame clones only, with some absent. The top ten clones hold about 3% of a sample with around 100,000 clones, over 85% of them seen once. The gene calls are TRBV28 and TRBJ2-5; a weak D match, TRBD1 (5 bases). The sequencing input was blood. The source is a human donor in good health. The donor label of this sample is uncertain. CDR3 bases: TGTGCCAGCAGTTCAAGCCGACAGCAAGAGACCCAGTACTTC. It is translated as CASSSSRQQETQYF.